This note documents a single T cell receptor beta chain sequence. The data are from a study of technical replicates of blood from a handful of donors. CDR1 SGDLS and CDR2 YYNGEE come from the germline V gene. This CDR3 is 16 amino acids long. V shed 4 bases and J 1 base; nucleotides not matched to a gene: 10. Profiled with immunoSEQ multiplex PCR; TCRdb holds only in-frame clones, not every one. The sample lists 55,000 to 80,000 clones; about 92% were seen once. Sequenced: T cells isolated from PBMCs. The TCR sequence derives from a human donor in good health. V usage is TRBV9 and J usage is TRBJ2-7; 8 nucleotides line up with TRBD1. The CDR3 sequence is CASSPFLDRGSYEQYF. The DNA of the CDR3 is TGTGCCAGCAGCCCTTTTCTAGACAGGGGTTCCTACGAGCAGTACTTC.